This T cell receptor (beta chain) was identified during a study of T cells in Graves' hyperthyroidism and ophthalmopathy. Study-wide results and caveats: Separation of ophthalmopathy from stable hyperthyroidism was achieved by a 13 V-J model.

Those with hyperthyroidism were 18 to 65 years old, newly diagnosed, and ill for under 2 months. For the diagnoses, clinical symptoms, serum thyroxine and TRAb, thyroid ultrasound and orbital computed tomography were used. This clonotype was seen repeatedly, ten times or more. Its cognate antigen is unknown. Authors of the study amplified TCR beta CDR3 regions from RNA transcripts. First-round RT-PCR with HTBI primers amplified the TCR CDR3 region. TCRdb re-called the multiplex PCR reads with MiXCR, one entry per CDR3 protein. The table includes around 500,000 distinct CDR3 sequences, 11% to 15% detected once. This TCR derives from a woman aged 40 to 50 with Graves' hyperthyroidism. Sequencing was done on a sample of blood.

Here the CDR3 reads CASSPLRGRAPGTDTQYF. CDR3 bases: TGTGCCAGCAGCCCTTTACGGGGGAGGGCCCCAGGAACAGATACGCAGTATTTT. J is TRBJ2-3 and V is TRBV7-3, with 7 positions matching TRBD2. From germline, CDR1 is SGHTA and CDR2 FQGTGA. With 5 bases clipped from V and 3 bases from J, the junction kept 17 bases outside the gene matches. The CDR3 contains 18 residues.